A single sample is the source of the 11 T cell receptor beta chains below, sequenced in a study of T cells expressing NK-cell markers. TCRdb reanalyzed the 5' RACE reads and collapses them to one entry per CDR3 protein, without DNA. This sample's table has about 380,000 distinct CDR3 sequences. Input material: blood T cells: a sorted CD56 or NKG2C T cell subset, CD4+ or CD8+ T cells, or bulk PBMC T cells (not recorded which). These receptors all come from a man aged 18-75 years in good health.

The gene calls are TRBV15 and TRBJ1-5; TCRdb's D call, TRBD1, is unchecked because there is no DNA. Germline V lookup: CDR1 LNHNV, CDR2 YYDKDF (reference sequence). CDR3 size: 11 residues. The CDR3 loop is CATIPGQPQHF.

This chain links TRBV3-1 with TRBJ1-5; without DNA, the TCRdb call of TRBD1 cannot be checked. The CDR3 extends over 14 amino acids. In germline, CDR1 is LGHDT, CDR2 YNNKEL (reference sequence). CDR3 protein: CASSRLGAAQPQHF.

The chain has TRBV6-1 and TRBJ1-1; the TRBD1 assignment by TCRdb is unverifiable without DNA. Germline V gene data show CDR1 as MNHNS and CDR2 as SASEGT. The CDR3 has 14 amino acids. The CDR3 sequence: CASSEVPGRTEAFF.

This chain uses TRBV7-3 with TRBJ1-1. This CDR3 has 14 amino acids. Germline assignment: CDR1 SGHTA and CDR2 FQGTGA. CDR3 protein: CASSLTAVTHEAFF.

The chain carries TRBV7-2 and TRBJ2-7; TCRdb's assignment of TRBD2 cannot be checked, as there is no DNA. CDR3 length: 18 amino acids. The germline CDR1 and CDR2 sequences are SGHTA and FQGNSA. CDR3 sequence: CASSLAWASGVISYEQYF.

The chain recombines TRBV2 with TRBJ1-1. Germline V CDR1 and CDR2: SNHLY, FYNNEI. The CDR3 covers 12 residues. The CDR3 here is CARILAGTEAFF.

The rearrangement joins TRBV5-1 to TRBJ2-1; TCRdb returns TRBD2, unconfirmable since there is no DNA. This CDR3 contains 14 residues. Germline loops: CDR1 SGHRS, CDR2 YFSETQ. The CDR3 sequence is CASSGWDSINEQFF.

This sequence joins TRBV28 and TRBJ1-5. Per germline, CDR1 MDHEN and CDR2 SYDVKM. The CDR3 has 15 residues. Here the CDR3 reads CASKLVRGRDQPQHF.

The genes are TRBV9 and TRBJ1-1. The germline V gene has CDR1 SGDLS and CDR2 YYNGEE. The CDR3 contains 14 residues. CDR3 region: CASSATEPNTEAFF.

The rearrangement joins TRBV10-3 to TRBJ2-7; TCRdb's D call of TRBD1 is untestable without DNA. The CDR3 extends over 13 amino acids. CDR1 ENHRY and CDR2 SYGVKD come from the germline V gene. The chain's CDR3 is CAIGRGLIYEQYF.

Here the CDR3 reads CATEDKLSYEQYF. The chain joins TRBV6-6 to TRBJ2-7. CDR3 size: 13 residues. Germline CDR1 is MNHNY and CDR2 is SVGAGI (reference sequence).